The clone carrying this TCR beta chain was picked up one time. How the authors handled the data: Reference gene primer amplification in the assay estimated nucleated cell counts. Method: immunoSEQ multiplex PCR; TCRdb's copy keeps in-frame clones and lacks some. V and J calls and clone size are given by that table; D and trimming were obtained from the DNA. The data contain hundreds of thousands of clones, roughly 87% of them seen just once; the ten biggest clones take up roughly 1.8%. This sample was included in a study of blood T cell repertoires in COVID-19. Study-level background: Some COVID-19 samples were acute and others convalescent; all came from the United States, Italy and Spain. Sources were T cells, B-cell-depleted T cells, or PBMCs; the material itself was cDNA or gDNA.

All enrollees were roughly 18 to 100 years old and from about 25 US areas. V trimming: 1 base; J trimming: 5 bases; junction bases outside the gene matches: 14. The V gene's germline CDR1 is SGHRS and CDR2 YFSETQ. The length of the CDR3 is 17 residues. Sequencing input: PBMCs or T cells enriched from blood (not recorded which). This receptor was obtained from a woman under 30 with acute COVID-19. V usage is TRBV5-1 and J usage is TRBJ2-5; 7 nucleotides align to TRBD2. The CDR3 here is CASSLRRLAGPWETQYF. CDR3 nucleotide sequence: TGCGCCAGCAGCTTGCGGCGGTTAGCGGGCCCCTGGGAGACCCAGTACTTC. The whole variable domain, filled in from reference TRBV5-1 and TRBJ2-5, reads KAGVTQTPRYLIKTRGQQVTLSCSPISGHRSVSWYQQTPGQGLQFLFEYFSETQRNKGNFPGRFSGRQFSNSRSEMNVSTLELGDSALYLCASSLRRLAGPWETQYFGPGTRLLVL.